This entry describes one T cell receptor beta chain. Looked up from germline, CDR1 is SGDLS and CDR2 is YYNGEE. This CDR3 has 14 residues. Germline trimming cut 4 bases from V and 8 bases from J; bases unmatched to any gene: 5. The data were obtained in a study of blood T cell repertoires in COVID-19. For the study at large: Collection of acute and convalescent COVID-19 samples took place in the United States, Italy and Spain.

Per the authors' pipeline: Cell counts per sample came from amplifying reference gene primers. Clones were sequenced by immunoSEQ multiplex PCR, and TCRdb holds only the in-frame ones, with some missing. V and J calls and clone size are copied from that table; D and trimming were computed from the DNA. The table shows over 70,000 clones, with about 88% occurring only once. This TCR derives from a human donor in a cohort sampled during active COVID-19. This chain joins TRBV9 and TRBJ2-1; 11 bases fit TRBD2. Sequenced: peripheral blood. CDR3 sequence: CASSSTSGGHEQFF. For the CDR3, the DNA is TGTGCCAGCAGCTCCACTAGCGGGGGCCATGAGCAGTTCTTC.